Below, 27 T cell receptor beta chains from the same sample are listed, as sequenced in a study of blood T cell repertoires in COVID-19. The data were produced by immunoSEQ multiplex PCR, yet TCRdb's version contains in-frame clones alone and is incomplete. The sample has 150,000 or so clones; under 95% are singletons. Sequenced sample: peripheral blood. These receptors all come from a man aged 50-60 years with acute or convalescent COVID-19.

The chain is built from TRBV19 and TRBJ2-1; maybe TRBD2 (6 bases). Germline V gives CDR1 LNHDA, CDR2 SQIVND (reference sequence). V gave up 4 bases and J gave up 7 bases, with 14 bases separating them. The CDR3 runs to 14 residues. The CDR3 DNA reads TGTGCCAGTAGTACCTGGGCGGGGCGGAATGAGCAGTTCTTC. Protein sequence: CASSTWAGRNEQFF.

The chain is built from TRBV7-8 and TRBJ1-5; 8 bases match TRBD1. The germline gives CDR1 SGHVS, CDR2 FQNEAQ. V shed 3 bases and J 2 bases; nucleotides not matched to a gene: 0. There are 14 residues in the CDR3. The CDR3 region has the DNA TGTGCCAGCAGCTTGGACAGGGGCAATCAGCCCCAGCATTTT. It codes for CASSLDRGNQPQHF.

The J gene is TRBJ2-7, the V gene TRBV10-3; 7 nucleotides match TRBD2. CDR1 is ENHRY and CDR2 is SYGVKD in the germline V gene. Trimming cost V 3 bases and J 1 base; bases outside gene matches: 6. This CDR3 comprises 15 residues. The CDR3 DNA sequence: TGTGCCATCAGTGAATTAGGCGGGAGTTCCTACGAGCAGTACTTC. This codes for CAISELGGSSYEQYF.

This clone occurred once. V usage is TRBV18 and J usage is TRBJ2-7; tentatively, D is TRBD2 (5 bases). V was cut by 6 bases and J by 6 bases, with 18 bases left in between. The CDR3 contains 14 residues. The germline CDR1 and CDR2 sequences are KGHSH and LQKENI. CDR3 in amino acids: CASSDGDSGVEQYF. CDR3 bases: TGTGCCAGCTCGGACGGGGATAGTGGAGTCGAGCAGTACTTC.

The chain couples TRBV4-1 to TRBJ2-6; possibly TRBD1 for D (6 bases). The CDR3 extends over 14 amino acids. V was pared by 3 bases and J by 4 bases, with 7 bases between. CDR1 and CDR2 (germline): MGHRA, YSYEKL. The DNA for the CDR3 is TGCGCCAGCAGCCAGGGGGCGGGGGCCAACGTCCTGACTTTC. Translation: CASSQGAGANVLTF.

The chain links TRBV7-9 to TRBJ2-3, with TRBD1 as a possible D gene (6 bases). Trimming cost V 3 bases and J 5 bases, with 12 bases left between them. The CDR3 extends over 14 amino acids. CDR1 and CDR2 (germline): SEHNR, FQNEAQ (reference sequence). The CDR3 nucleotides read TGTGCCAGCAGCTTGGGGGCTTCGGGAGATACGCAGTATTTT. It codes for CASSLGASGDTQYF. The entire variable domain, with the rest obtained from reference TRBV7-9 and TRBJ2-3, is as follows: DTGVSQNPRHKITKRGQNVTFRCDPISEHNRLYWYRQTLGQGPEFLTYFQNEAQLEKSRLLSDRFSAERPKGSFSTLEIQRTEQGDSAMYLCASSLGASGDTQYFGPGTRLTVL.

The genes are TRBV18 and TRBJ1-5, with 9 bases fitting TRBD1. This CDR3 is 13 amino acids long. The V gene's germline CDR1 is KGHSH and CDR2 LQKENI. The V segment lost 1 base and the J segment 8 bases; nucleotides outside the gene matches: 0. CDR3 nucleotide sequence: TGTGCCAGCTCACCACGGACAGGGGAGCCCCAGCATTTT. Residues: CASSPRTGEPQHF.

The chain has TRBV9 and TRBJ2-3, with 7 bases matching TRBD2. The V and J ends lost 0 bases and 0 bases, in that order; junction bases with no gene match: 4. The CDR3 totals 16 residues. CDR1 SGDLS and CDR2 YYNGEE come from the germline V gene. The CDR3 nucleotides are TGTGCCAGCAGCGTAGAAGGGACTACCAGCACAGATACGCAGTATTTT. Its translation is CASSVEGTTSTDTQYF. The variable domain in full, with the rest retrieved from reference TRBV9 and TRBJ2-3, is DSGVTQTPKHLITATGQRVTLRCSPRSGDLSVYWYQQSLDQGLQFLIQYYNGEERAKGNILERFSAQQFPDLHSELNLSSLELGDSALYFCASSVEGTTSTDTQYFGPGTRLTVL.

The V call is TRBV6-5, the J call TRBJ1-6; possibly TRBD1 for D (6 bases). Deletions cut 1 base from V and 10 bases from J, with 14 bases between. The length of the CDR3 is 15 residues. Germline V gene sequence: CDR1 MNHEY, CDR2 SVGAGI. The CDR3: CASSYFLGAGSPLHF. CDR3 nucleotide sequence: TGTGCCAGCAGTTACTTTCTGGGGGCAGGATCACCCCTCCACTTT.

This clone was seen once. The V and J genes are TRBV18 and TRBJ1-3; 8 nucleotides agree with TRBD1. V was clipped by 2 bases and J by 0 bases; unmatched bases: 3. Germline V gives CDR1 KGHSH, CDR2 LQKENI. The CDR3 is 16 residues long. The CDR3 spells CASSPGQGSSGNTIYF. CDR3 sequence (DNA): TGTGCCAGCTCACCAGGACAGGGAAGCTCTGGAAACACCATATATTTT.

The V call is TRBV10-3, the J call TRBJ1-6, with a weak D call TRBD1 (6 bases). The germline CDR1 and CDR2 sequences are ENHRY and SYGVKD. The CDR3 is 14 amino acids. The germline V and J ends were trimmed by 2 bases and 8 bases, with 10 bases remaining between them. This CDR3 is CAISEVDSHSPLHF. The CDR3 DNA reads TGTGCCATCAGTGAGGTGGACAGTCATTCACCCCTCCACTTT.

The chain recombines TRBV18 with TRBJ2-1; 11 nucleotides align to TRBD2. CDR3 length: 21 residues. Germline CDR1 KGHSH, CDR2 LQKENI. Trimming took 2 bases from V and 5 from J; bases not matched to a gene: 20. CDR3 bases: TGTGCCAGCTCACCAATCTTCCATCTGGCTGCAGGGACTAGCGGCGACAATGAGCAGTTCTTC. It codes for CASSPIFHLAAGTSGDNEQFF.

V is TRBV28 and J is TRBJ1-1; 7 bases are shared with TRBD1. CDR1 MDHEN and CDR2 SYDVKM come from the germline V gene. Losses at the gene ends were 5 bases for V and 0 bases for J; bases not matched to a gene: 12. This CDR3 is built from 17 residues. CDR3 sequence reads: CASSKDRMNYMNTEAFF. The CDR3 DNA reads TGTGCCAGCAGTAAGGACAGGATGAATTACATGAACACTGAAGCTTTCTTT.

Only a few counts were recorded for this clone. V gene TRBV30 combines with J gene TRBJ2-7; 8 bases match TRBD2. Germline values: CDR1 GTSNPN, CDR2 SVGIG (reference sequence). The junction had 14 bases not matched to a gene; V was cut back by 4 bases and J by 3 bases. This CDR3 contains 16 residues. CDR3 bases: TGTGCCTGGACCCAAGGGCCGGGACTAGTAGTCTACGAGCAGTACTTC. It yields the protein CAWTQGPGLVVYEQYF.

The sample holds one count of this clone. J is TRBJ1-6 and V is TRBV5-1; D is perhaps TRBD1 (5 bases). The CDR3 has 16 residues. Looked up from germline, CDR1 is SGHRS and CDR2 is YFSETQ. Trimming took 4 bases from V and 7 from J, leaving 18 bases between them. The CDR3 region has the DNA TGCGCCAGCAGCCTGGATTGGGGGGTAGGGAATTCACCCCTCCACTTT. It is translated as CASSLDWGVGNSPLHF.

The chain combines TRBV27 with TRBJ2-7, with 7 nucleotides matching TRBD2. The CDR3 has 12 amino acids. Germline CDR1 is MNHEY and CDR2 is SMNVEV (reference sequence). V shed 8 bases and J 6 bases; nucleotides not matched to a gene: 7. The CDR3, as DNA: TGTGCCAGCTTCGGCGGCGGGGGCGAGCAGTACTTC. It specifies CASFGGGGEQYF.

The rearrangement joins TRBV15 to TRBJ2-7, with D unresolved. The CDR3 length is 13 residues. Germline V gene data show CDR1 as LNHNV and CDR2 as YYDKDF (reference sequence). V lost 0 bases to trimming and J lost 3 bases, with 6 bases between them. CDR3 region: CATSREQNYEQYV. The CDR3, as DNA: TGTGCCACCAGCAGAGAACAGAACTACGAGCAGTACGTC.

This clone was detected a few times. This chain uses TRBV5-5 with TRBJ1-2; 10 bases align to TRBD1. The CDR3 extends over 13 amino acids. After removal of 4 bases from V and 5 bases from J, the junction contained 2 bases not matched to a gene. Germline V gives CDR1 SGHKS, CDR2 YYEKEE (reference sequence). CDR3 residues: CASSAGQGYGYTF. As DNA, the CDR3 is TGTGCCAGCAGCGCGGGACAGGGGTATGGCTACACCTTC.

This clone was picked up one time. The chain combines TRBV7-3 with TRBJ1-5, with D possibly TRBD1 on 6 matching bases. This CDR3 region has 14 residues. In germline, CDR1 is SGHTA, CDR2 FQGTGA. Between the trimmed V and J ends, which lost 5 bases and 1 base, there was a span of 9 bases. The CDR3: CASSKTGSNQPQHF. DNA of the CDR3: TGTGCCAGCAGCAAAACAGGGAGCAATCAGCCCCAGCATTTT.

V is TRBV4-1 and J is TRBJ1-5; D unresolved. The CDR3 has 15 residues. Germline CDR1 reads MGHRA; CDR2 reads YSYEKL. V was trimmed by 4 bases and J by 7 bases, leaving 17 bases between them. The CDR3 DNA reads as TGCGCCAGCAGCCCCCTGGAGGGCGCAGAGCAGCCCCAGCATTTT. This sequence encodes CASSPLEGAEQPQHF.

The rearrangement joins TRBV18 to TRBJ1-1; weak D call: TRBD1 (6 bases). In germline, CDR1 is KGHSH, CDR2 LQKENI. Trimming left V 5 bases short and J 2 bases short, with 9 bases between. The CDR3 runs 13 residues. The CDR3: CASSLQGNTEAFF. Written as DNA, the CDR3 is TGTGCCAGCTCATTACAGGGTAACACTGAAGCTTTCTTT.

The chain uses TRBV10-2 and TRBJ2-3; TRBD1 is a possible D gene (6 bases). CDR3 size: 13 residues. The V end lost 4 bases, the J end lost 3 bases, and 8 bases lay between the germline ends. Germline V gives CDR1 WSHSY, CDR2 SAAADI. CDR3 DNA sequence: TGCGCCAGCAGTGTGGGGGCAACAGATACGCAGTATTTT. Its protein product is CASSVGATDTQYF.

This clone was detected a few times. This sequence joins TRBV4-1 and TRBJ1-3; D is unclear. V lost 2 bases to trimming and J lost 6 bases, with 14 bases between them. The CDR3 has 15 residues. Germline values: CDR1 MGHRA, CDR2 YSYEKL. The CDR3 reads CASSQLPLALNTIYF. CDR3 coding DNA: TGCGCCAGCAGCCAACTTCCATTAGCTTTAAACACCATATATTTT.

The chain carries TRBV24-1 and TRBJ2-2, with 8 bases aligning to TRBD1. Looked up from germline, CDR1 is KGHDR and CDR2 is SFDVKD. The CDR3 has 16 amino acids. V was pared by 5 bases and J by 1 base, with 5 bases of the junction left unmatched. The CDR3 reads CATSAATGENTGELFF. In nucleotides, the CDR3 is TGTGCCACCAGTGCCGCGACAGGGGAGAACACCGGGGAGCTGTTTTTT.

This chain uses TRBV4-3 with TRBJ2-3; D is ambiguous. Between the trimmed V and J ends, which lost 4 bases and 2 bases, there was a span of 19 bases. The CDR3 has 17 residues. From germline, CDR1 is LGHNA and CDR2 YSLEER. The CDR3 nucleotides read TGCGCCAGCAGCCTCAGATTCCCCTCTTCCCCCACAGATACGCAGTATTTT. Amino acids: CASSLRFPSSPTDTQYF.

This clone was observed once. The V and J genes are TRBV10-3 and TRBJ2-5; the match to TRBD1 covers 8 bases. The CDR3 is made up of 14 amino acids. Trimming cost V 2 bases and J 5 bases; bases outside gene matches: 4. CDR1 and CDR2 from the germline V gene are ENHRY and SYGVKD. CDR3 in amino acids: CAISEAGGWETQYF. Written as DNA, the CDR3 is TGTGCCATCAGTGAGGCAGGGGGCTGGGAGACCCAGTACTTC.

Points on this clone: This CDR3 is also generated by other DNA sequences in the sample. This chain links TRBV10-1 with TRBJ2-5; D unclear. V was shortened by 0 bases and J by 2 bases, with 7 bases between the two germline ends. This CDR3 has 14 residues. Looked up from germline, CDR1 is WNHNN and CDR2 is SYGVQD (reference sequence). CDR3 protein: CASSESGRQETQYF. CDR3 DNA: TGCGCCAGCAGTGAGTCGGGCAGGCAAGAGACCCAGTACTTC.